This record covers a single T cell receptor beta chain. The record originates from a study of blood T cell repertoires in COVID-19. Study information: From the United States, Italy and Spain came samples of acute and convalescent COVID-19.

This CDR3 has 14 amino acids. From germline, CDR1 is LNHDA and CDR2 SQIVND (reference sequence). V lost 10 bases and J lost 3, with 16 bases in between. TCRdb's copy holds only in-frame clones and misses some; the assay was immunoSEQ multiplex PCR. The profile shows tens of thousands of clones, just over 85% of them singletons. V is TRBV19 and J is TRBJ1-3; D is unclear. This TCR was recovered from a human donor in a cohort sampled during active COVID-19. Sequencing was done on a sample of peripheral blood. The CDR3 nucleotides are TGTGCCACGATGTGGAGGGCTGGTGGAAACACCATATATTTT. Translating it yields CATMWRAGGNTIYF.